The clone carrying this TCR beta chain appeared a single time. The sample comes from a study of blood T cell repertoires in COVID-19. At the level of the study: There were acute and convalescent COVID-19 samples, and they came from the United States, Italy and Spain. Sources were T cells, B-cell-depleted T cells, or PBMCs; the material itself was cDNA or gDNA.

The germline V gene encodes CDR1 MNHEY and CDR2 SVGAGI. This CDR3 is built from 14 residues. Trimming shortened V by 6 bases and J by 1 base, and 12 bases separated the two germline ends. While infection was still active, Seattle patients were enrolled and then followed longitudinally. Sequencing used immunoSEQ multiplex PCR; TCRdb keeps in-frame clones, though not all of them. The sample yields 210,000 or so clones, approximately 83% seen once. The chain uses TRBV6-5 and TRBJ2-5, with D maybe TRBD2 (6 bases). The sequenced material came from peripheral blood. The TCR originated in a woman aged 30 to 39 with COVID-19, enrolled during active disease. In DNA, the CDR3 is TGTGCCAGCAGCCCCGGGAGTTCCCAAGAGACCCAGTACTTC. As protein: CASSPGSSQETQYF.